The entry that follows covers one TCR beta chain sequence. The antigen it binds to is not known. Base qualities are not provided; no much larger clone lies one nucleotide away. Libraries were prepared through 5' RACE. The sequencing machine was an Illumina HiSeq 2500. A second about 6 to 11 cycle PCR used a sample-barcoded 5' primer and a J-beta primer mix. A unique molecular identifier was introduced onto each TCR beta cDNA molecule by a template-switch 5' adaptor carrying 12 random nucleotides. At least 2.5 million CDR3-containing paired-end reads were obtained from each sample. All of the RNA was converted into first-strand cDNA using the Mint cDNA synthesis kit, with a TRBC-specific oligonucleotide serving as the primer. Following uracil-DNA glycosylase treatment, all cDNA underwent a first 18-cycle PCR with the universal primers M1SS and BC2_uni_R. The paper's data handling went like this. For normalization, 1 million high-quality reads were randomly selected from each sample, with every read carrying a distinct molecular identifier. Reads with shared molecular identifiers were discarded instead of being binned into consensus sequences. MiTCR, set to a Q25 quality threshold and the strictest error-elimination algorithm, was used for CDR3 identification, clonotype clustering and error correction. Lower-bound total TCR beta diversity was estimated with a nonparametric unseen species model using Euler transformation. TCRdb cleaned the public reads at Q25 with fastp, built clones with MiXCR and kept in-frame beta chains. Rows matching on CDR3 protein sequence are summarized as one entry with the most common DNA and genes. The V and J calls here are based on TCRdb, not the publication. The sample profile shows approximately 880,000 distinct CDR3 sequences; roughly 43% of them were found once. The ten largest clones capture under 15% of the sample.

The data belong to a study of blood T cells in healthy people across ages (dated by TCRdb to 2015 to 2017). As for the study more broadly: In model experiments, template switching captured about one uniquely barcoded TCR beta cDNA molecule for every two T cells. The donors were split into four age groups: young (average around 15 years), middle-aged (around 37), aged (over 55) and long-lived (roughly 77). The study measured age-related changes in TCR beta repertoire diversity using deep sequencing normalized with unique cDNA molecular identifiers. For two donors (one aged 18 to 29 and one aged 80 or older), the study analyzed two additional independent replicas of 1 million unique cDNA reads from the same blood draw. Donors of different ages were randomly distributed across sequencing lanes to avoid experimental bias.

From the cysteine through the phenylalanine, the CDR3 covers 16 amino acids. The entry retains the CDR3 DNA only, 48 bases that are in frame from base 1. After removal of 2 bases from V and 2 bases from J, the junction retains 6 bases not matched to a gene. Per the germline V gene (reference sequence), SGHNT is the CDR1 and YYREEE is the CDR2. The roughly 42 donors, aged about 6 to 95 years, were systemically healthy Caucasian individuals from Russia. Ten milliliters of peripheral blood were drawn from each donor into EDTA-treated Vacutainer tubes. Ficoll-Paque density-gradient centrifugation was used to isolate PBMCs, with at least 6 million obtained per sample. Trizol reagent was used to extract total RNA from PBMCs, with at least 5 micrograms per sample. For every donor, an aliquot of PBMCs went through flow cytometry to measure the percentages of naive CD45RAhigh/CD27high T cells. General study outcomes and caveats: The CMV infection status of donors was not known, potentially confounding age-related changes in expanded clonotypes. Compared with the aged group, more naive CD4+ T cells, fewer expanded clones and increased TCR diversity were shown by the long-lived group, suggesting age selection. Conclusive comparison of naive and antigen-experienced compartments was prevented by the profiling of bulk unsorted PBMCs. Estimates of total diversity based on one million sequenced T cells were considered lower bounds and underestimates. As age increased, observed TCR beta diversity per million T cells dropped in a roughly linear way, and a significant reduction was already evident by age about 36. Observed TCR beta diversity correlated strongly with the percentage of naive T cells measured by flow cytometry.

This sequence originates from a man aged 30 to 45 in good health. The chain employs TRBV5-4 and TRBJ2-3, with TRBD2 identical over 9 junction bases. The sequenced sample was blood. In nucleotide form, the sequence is TGTGCCAGCAGCTTTACCAGCGGGGGGACCACAGATACGCAGTATTTT. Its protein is CASSFTSGGTTDTQYF.